Listed here are 17 T cell receptor beta chains from one sample, sequenced in a study of OX40 agonist ivuxolimab in advanced cancers. Profiled with immunoSEQ multiplex PCR; TCRdb holds only in-frame clones, not every one. This repertoire shows about 60,000 clones, 88% found once; its top ten account for around 0.65%. The sequencing here drew on CD4+ or CD8+ T cells sorted from blood, taken in a trial of the OX40 agonist ivuxolimab. The receptor set was obtained from an adult with an advanced solid tumor such as melanoma, head and neck, liver or kidney cancer.

V usage is TRBV6-5 and J usage is TRBJ2-1, with D unresolved. The germline V gene has CDR1 MNHEY and CDR2 SVGAGI. The CDR3 contains 12 residues. The V gene lost 7 bases and the J gene lost 5 bases, with 9 bases spanning the gap. The CDR3 is CASKTGNNEQFF. CDR3 nucleotide sequence: TGTGCCAGCAAAACTGGGAACAATGAGCAGTTCTTC.

J is TRBJ2-1 and V is TRBV28; 7 bases agree with TRBD2. The V gene end was trimmed by 5 bases and the J gene end by 0 bases; junction bases not matched to a gene: 7. CDR1 is MDHEN, CDR2 SYDVKM, per germline. The CDR3 extends over 16 amino acids. The CDR3 protein is CASSPHGRSSYNEQFF. CDR3 coding DNA: TGTGCCAGCAGTCCTCACGGGAGGAGCTCCTACAATGAGCAGTTCTTC.

The chain couples TRBV10-3 to TRBJ1-2, with a tentative D call TRBD1 (5 bases). The V gene lost 2 bases and the J gene lost 4 bases, with 11 bases spanning the gap. CDR1 and CDR2 (germline): ENHRY, SYGVKD. This CDR3 contains 14 residues. CDR3 DNA sequence: TGTGCCATCAGTGAGACGAGGGGACCCTATGGCTACACCTTC. It translates to CAISETRGPYGYTF.

This chain joins TRBV7-8 and TRBJ2-4, with 14 bases matching TRBD2. CDR1 is SGHVS, CDR2 FQNEAQ, per germline. The CDR3 totals 19 residues. The junction had 15 bases not matched to a gene; V was cut back by 4 bases and J by 7 bases. The DNA for the CDR3 is TGTGCCAGCAGCTCGAAACCGGGACTAGCGGGAGCCGGGGGGAACATTCAGTACTTC. Its protein is CASSSKPGLAGAGGNIQYF.

The V and J genes are TRBV11-2 and TRBJ2-1; 15 bases map to TRBD2. CDR1 is SGHAT, CDR2 FQNNGV, per germline. V was clipped by 3 bases and J by 7 bases; unmatched bases: 4. CDR3 length: 16 amino acids. The CDR3, as DNA: TGTGCCAGCAGCTTTACCGGGACTAGCGGGAGGAATGAGCAGTTCTTC. Translated, it gives CASSFTGTSGRNEQFF.

J is TRBJ1-6 and V is TRBV28; tentative D call: TRBD1 (5 bases). The CDR3 runs to 15 residues. V dropped 4 bases and J dropped 4 bases, with 11 bases sitting between them. Germline V lookup: CDR1 MDHEN, CDR2 SYDVKM. CDR3 protein: CASSSNDRYNSPLHF. The CDR3 DNA sequence: TGTGCCAGCAGTTCGAATGACAGATATAATTCACCCCTCCACTTT.

The chain combines TRBV5-4 with TRBJ2-1; possible D gene TRBD1, 6 bases. There are 15 residues in the CDR3. V was shortened by 0 bases and J by 8 bases, with 15 bases between the two germline ends. Germline V gene lookup returns CDR1 SGHNT and CDR2 YYREEE (reference sequence). The CDR3 here is CASSLDAGAIDEQFF. CDR3 in DNA: TGTGCCAGCAGCTTGGATGCAGGGGCAATAGATGAGCAGTTCTTC. Full variable domain (outside the CDR3, taken from reference TRBV5-4 and TRBJ2-1): ETGVTQSPTHLIKTRGQQVTLRCSSQSGHNTVSWYQQALGQGPQFIFQYYREEENGRGNFPPRFSGLQFPNYSSELNVNALELDDSALYLCASSLDAGAIDEQFFGPGTRLTVL.

This clone has a single count. The chain employs TRBV30 and TRBJ2-3; D gene unclear. Germline V CDR1 and CDR2: GTSNPN, SVGIG (reference sequence). The CDR3 length is 16 residues. The ends were cut back, 2 bases at V and 5 bases at J, with 20 bases in the middle. CDR3 protein: CAWSLLRPRSGDTQYF. The CDR3 bases are TGTGCCTGGAGTCTCCTGAGACCCCGCTCAGGAGATACGCAGTATTTT.

Within the sample, this clone is medium-sized. The chain recombines TRBV2 with TRBJ1-2, with D hard to call. The CDR3 contains 11 residues. CDR1 and CDR2 (germline): SNHLY, FYNNEI. The V end was cut by 3 bases, the J end by 4 bases, with 3 bases between. CDR3 protein: CASSETYGYTF. The CDR3 nucleotides read TGTGCCAGCAGTGAGACCTATGGCTACACCTTC.

A few counts support this clone. The chain couples TRBV9 to TRBJ1-2; possible D gene TRBD1, 6 bases. The CDR3 spans 14 residues. Germline assignment: CDR1 SGDLS and CDR2 YYNGEE. Trimming cost V 0 bases and J 3 bases, with 9 bases left between them. In nucleotides, the CDR3 is TGTGCCAGCAGCGTAGCGCAGGGGTACTATGGCTACACCTTC. Protein sequence: CASSVAQGYYGYTF.

A note on this clone: At one boundary the junction diverges from the germline segment, which might be a read error. This chain joins TRBV19 and TRBJ1-4, with D unresolved. Germline V gives CDR1 LNHDA, CDR2 SQIVND (reference sequence). This CDR3 region has 12 residues. The CDR3 spells CASSRGGPRLYF. CDR3 DNA sequence: TGTGCCAGTAGTAGGGGAGGACCGCGTCTTTATTTT.

V and J are TRBV6-5 and TRBJ2-2; D remains ambiguous. Trimming removed 6 bases from V and 2 bases from J, with 13 bases in between. The germline CDR1 and CDR2 sequences are MNHEY and SVGAGI. This CDR3 spans 15 amino acids. CDR3 in DNA: TGTGCCAGCAGCCGCCTACAGTTAAACACCGGGGAGCTGTTTTTT. Amino acids: CASSRLQLNTGELFF.

The gene calls are TRBV6-1 and TRBJ1-1; D might be TRBD1 (6 bases). This CDR3 comprises 15 residues. CDR1 and CDR2 from the germline V gene are MNHNS and SASEGT. The germline V and J ends were trimmed by 2 bases and 1 base, with 11 bases remaining between them. CDR3 coding DNA: TGTGCCAGCAGTGAAACGTGGGGGCCGAACACTGAAGCTTTCTTT. It yields the protein CASSETWGPNTEAFF.

The V and J genes are TRBV28 and TRBJ2-7; TRBD1 matches at 9 bases. The trim removed 3 bases at V and 3 bases at J, leaving 6 bases unmatched. Germline V gene lookup returns CDR1 MDHEN and CDR2 SYDVKM. The CDR3 consists of 15 residues. CDR3 sequence reads: CASSFAGGQGYEQYF. In DNA form, the CDR3 reads TGTGCCAGCAGTTTTGCAGGGGGACAGGGCTACGAGCAGTACTTC.

J is TRBJ1-4 and V is TRBV7-8; D remains ambiguous. Germline CDR1 and CDR2: SGHVS and FQNEAQ. Trimming cost V 1 base and J 4 bases, with 16 bases left between them. This CDR3 contains 17 residues. The CDR3 protein is CASSLEIEYPNNEKLFF. CDR3 coding DNA: TGTGCCAGCAGCTTAGAGATCGAGTACCCTAATAATGAAAAACTGTTTTTT.

The chain recombines TRBV11-2 with TRBJ2-1; D unresolved. Germline V lookup: CDR1 SGHAT, CDR2 FQNNGV. The CDR3 consists of 15 residues. Trimming cost V 6 bases and J 4 bases, with 16 bases left between them. CDR3 sequence (DNA): TGTGCCAGCAGAGGAAACCGGGTCCGATACAATGAGCAGTTCTTC. Translation gives CASRGNRVRYNEQFF.

This sequence joins TRBV5-6 and TRBJ1-4; D is perhaps TRBD1 (6 bases). The V end lost 2 bases, the J end lost 8 bases, and 16 bases lay between the germline ends. CDR3 length: 15 amino acids. CDR1 SGHDT and CDR2 YYEEEE come from the germline V gene. CDR3 sequence (DNA): TGTGCCAGCAGCTTTAAGGGGGTAGTATTGGAAAAACTGTTTTTT. Its translation: CASSFKGVVLEKLFF. Combining the CDR3 with reference TRBV5-6 and TRBJ1-4 gives the whole variable domain DAGVTQSPTHLIKTRGQQVTLRCSPKSGHDTVSWYQQALGQGPQFIFQYYEEEERQRGNFPDRFSGHQFPNYSSELNVNALLLGDSALYLCASSFKGVVLEKLFFGSGTQLSVL.